A single sample gave rise to the 27 T cell receptor beta chains below, sequenced in a study of cytomegalovirus exposure and HLA in healthy donors. PCR was performed using 60 Vbeta and 13 Jbeta primers. The data were produced by immunoSEQ multiplex PCR, yet TCRdb's version contains in-frame clones alone and is incomplete. This sample has tens of thousands of clones, with roughly 44% found just once. The material sequenced was PBMCs. These TCRs come from a woman between 50 and 59 years old in good health and CMV-seronegative.

The count of this clone is one. V and J are TRBV5-4 and TRBJ1-1; 7 bases are a match to TRBD1. Germline CDR1 and CDR2: SGHNT and YYREEE (reference sequence). The CDR3 is 14 residues long. The V gene end was trimmed by 5 bases and the J gene end by 0 bases; junction bases not matched to a gene: 4. Here the CDR3 DNA reads TGTGCCAGCAGAAAGGGGGCACTGAACACTGAAGCTTTCTTT. It encodes CASRKGALNTEAFF.

In this sample, this clone turned up a few times. The V and J genes are TRBV30 and TRBJ2-7; D gene uncertain. The CDR3 totals 11 residues. The germline V and J ends were trimmed by 5 bases and 4 bases, with 9 bases remaining between them. In germline, CDR1 is GTSNPN, CDR2 SVGIG (reference sequence). CDR3 nucleotides: TGTGCCTGGGAGGATGGTTACGAGCAGTACTTC. It encodes CAWEDGYEQYF.

The chain has TRBV6-4 and TRBJ2-7, with D perhaps matching TRBD2 (6 bases). V lost 3 bases, J lost 2 bases, and 23 bases lay in between. The germline V gene encodes CDR1 MRHNA and CDR2 SNTAGT. The CDR3 is 18 residues long. Here the CDR3 DNA reads TGTGCCAGCAGTGAGGGAGGAGGAAGTGAAGGGGTTACCTACGAGCAGTACTTC. Encoded protein: CASSEGGGSEGVTYEQYF.

The chain links TRBV4-1 to TRBJ2-1, with 11 bases fitting TRBD2. The CDR3 is made up of 20 amino acids. V shed 0 bases and J 2 bases; nucleotides not matched to a gene: 12. CDR1 is MGHRA, CDR2 YSYEKL, per germline. As DNA, the CDR3 is TGCGCCAGCAGCCAAGATCGGCTAGCGGGGGGCCTAGGGGCCTACAATGAGCAGTTCTTC. Translating gives CASSQDRLAGGLGAYNEQFF.

The genes are TRBV18 and TRBJ2-5, with TRBD1 matching over 9 bases. Germline V CDR1 and CDR2: KGHSH, LQKENI. V shed 5 bases and J 2 bases; nucleotides not matched to a gene: 6. The CDR3 sequence is 15 residues long. As DNA, the CDR3 is TGTGCCAGCTCAGTAAACAGGGGGCGGCAAGAGACCCAGTACTTC. The encoded protein is CASSVNRGRQETQYF.

The gene calls are TRBV27 and TRBJ2-1; 9 bases agree with TRBD1. V lost 3 bases to trimming and J lost 7 bases; unmatched junction nucleotides: 7. The CDR3 is 15 residues long. CDR1 is MNHEY and CDR2 is SMNVEV in the germline V gene (reference sequence). The CDR3 here is CASSLGQGRINEQFF. CDR3 in DNA: TGTGCCAGCAGTTTGGGACAGGGAAGAATAAATGAGCAGTTCTTC.

This rearrangement joins TRBV2 to TRBJ1-5; no firm D call. V lost 4 bases, J lost 0 bases, and 7 bases lay in between. Germline V gene data show CDR1 as SNHLY and CDR2 as FYNNEI. The CDR3 covers 14 residues. The CDR3 DNA reads TGTGCCAGCAGTGTCGAGAATAGCAATCAGCCCCAGCATTTT. Its translation is CASSVENSNQPQHF. Based on the CDR3 plus reference TRBV2 and TRBJ1-5, the full variable domain is EPEVTQTPSHQVTQMGQEVILRCVPISNHLYFYWYRQILGQKVEFLVSFYNNEISEKSEIFDDQFSVERPDGSNFTLKIRSTKLEDSAMYFCASSVENSNQPQHFGDGTRLSIL.

The chain links TRBV9 to TRBJ2-5; 7 nucleotides agree with TRBD2. J was trimmed by 4 bases and V by 0 bases; bases with no gene match: 9. The CDR3 contains 16 residues. Germline CDR1 and CDR2: SGDLS and YYNGEE. Here the CDR3 reads CASSVGIGRDRETQYF. CDR3 sequence (DNA): TGTGCCAGCAGCGTAGGGATTGGGAGGGACCGAGAGACCCAGTACTTC.

In this sample, this clone turned up a few times. The rearrangement uses TRBV7-9 and TRBJ1-3; 8 bases match TRBD1. Germline V gives CDR1 SEHNR, CDR2 FQNEAQ (reference sequence). With 10 bases clipped from V and 0 bases from J, the junction kept 20 bases outside the gene matches. The CDR3 contains 19 residues. CDR3 region: CANQPDREDSRGSGNTIYF. The DNA of the CDR3 is TGTGCCAACCAACCGGACAGGGAGGACTCAAGGGGCTCTGGAAACACCATATATTTT.

J is TRBJ2-2 and V is TRBV19; a possible D gene is TRBD1 (6 bases). Deletions cut 1 base from V and 4 bases from J, with 10 bases between. This CDR3 spans 15 amino acids. Germline-derived CDR1 and CDR2 are LNHDA and SQIVND (reference sequence). CDR3 in DNA: TGTGCCAGTAGTATAGTTGGGGGCTTCACCGGGGAGCTGTTTTTT. This encodes CASSIVGGFTGELFF.

The J gene is TRBJ2-6, the V gene TRBV5-4; 10 bases are shared with TRBD2. The J segment lost 2 bases and the V segment lost 2 bases, leaving 7 bases of the junction unmatched. Germline loops: CDR1 SGHNT, CDR2 YYREEE (reference sequence). The CDR3 has 18 amino acids. CDR3 residues: CASSFSLAGRAGANVLTF. Here the CDR3 DNA reads TGTGCCAGCAGCTTCTCACTAGCGGGACGTGCTGGGGCCAACGTCCTGACTTTC.

The chain recombines TRBV7-9 with TRBJ2-1; D may be TRBD1 (6 bases). Per the germline V gene, CDR1 is SEHNR and CDR2 is FQNEAQ (reference sequence). CDR3 length: 18 residues. The V gene lost 5 bases and the J gene lost 0 bases, with 20 bases spanning the gap. CDR3: CASSGNREPGSSYNEQFF. The CDR3 bases are TGTGCCAGCAGCGGGAACAGGGAGCCGGGGAGCTCCTACAATGAGCAGTTCTTC.

This clone was observed a few times. V gene TRBV5-4 combines with J gene TRBJ2-3; D call uncertain. The CDR3 spans 15 residues. Trimming stripped 4 bases from V and 2 bases from J, with 14 bases between. Germline assignment: CDR1 SGHNT and CDR2 YYREEE (reference sequence). DNA for the CDR3: TGTGCCAGCAGCCCCGCGGTCAGACCCACAGATACGCAGTATTTT. Translated, it gives CASSPAVRPTDTQYF.

This clone was detected only a few times. J is TRBJ1-1 and V is TRBV21-1. TRBV21-1 is an annotated pseudogene. The CDR3 sequence is 15 residues long. This chain's CDR3 is CASSPRDQLKAEAFF. The CDR3 bases are TGTGCCAGCAGCCCCCGTGACCAACTAAAGGCTGAAGCTTTCTTT.

V usage is TRBV5-1 and J usage is TRBJ2-5; D gene uncertain. Germline values: CDR1 SGHRS, CDR2 YFSETQ. Trimming took 0 bases from V and 1 from J, leaving 7 bases between them. The CDR3 sequence is 14 residues long. The CDR3 nucleotides read TGCGCCAGCAGCTTGGTTGCGGCCCAAGAGACCCAGTACTTC. This sequence encodes CASSLVAAQETQYF.

There are a few counts of this clone. This rearrangement joins TRBV19 to TRBJ2-1; 7 bases match TRBD2. V was pared by 4 bases and J by 8 bases, with 5 bases of the junction left unmatched. Germline CDR1 LNHDA, CDR2 SQIVND (reference sequence). The CDR3 is 13 residues long. The CDR3 is CASSTTSSDEQFF. Written as DNA, the CDR3 is TGTGCCAGTAGTACGACTAGCAGCGATGAGCAGTTCTTC.

This clone was counted only a few times. The chain employs TRBV5-1 and TRBJ1-2; 8 bases line up with TRBD1. This CDR3 region has 16 residues. The germline V gene has CDR1 SGHRS and CDR2 YFSETQ. Trimming at V came to 4 bases and at J to 0 bases, leaving 8 bases not matched to a gene. CDR3 residues: CASSRPGQASNYGYTF. CDR3 in DNA: TGCGCCAGCAGCCGCCCGGGACAGGCATCTAACTATGGCTACACCTTC.

The genes are TRBV5-4 and TRBJ2-3, with 10 bases aligning to TRBD2. The ends lost 2 bases at V and 1 base at J; junction bases unmatched: 7. The CDR3 is 17 residues long. CDR1 is SGHNT and CDR2 is YYREEE in the germline V gene (reference sequence). Written as DNA, the CDR3 is TGTGCCAGCAGCTTCGGAGCGGGGGGGCAGGGCACAGATACGCAGTATTTT. Its translation: CASSFGAGGQGTDTQYF.

To note about this clone: The same CDR3 also results from other DNA sequences found in this sample. The chain joins TRBV18 to TRBJ1-2; D may be TRBD1 (5 bases). Per germline, CDR1 KGHSH and CDR2 LQKENI. This CDR3 is 15 amino acids long. Trimming shortened V by 3 bases and J by 4 bases, and 15 bases separated the two germline ends. In DNA, the CDR3 is TGTGCCAGCTCACCGTCGACGGGACTCCTCTATGGCTACACCTTC. Amino acids: CASSPSTGLLYGYTF.

This chain uses TRBV28 with TRBJ2-3; 11 nucleotides line up with TRBD2. Germline CDR1 reads MDHEN; CDR2 reads SYDVKM. CDR3 size: 16 residues. J gave up 2 bases and V 6 bases, and 7 bases lay outside the gene matches. CDR3 in DNA: TGTGCCAGCAGCTCACTAGCGGGAGAGACCACAGATACGCAGTATTTT. Its translation is CASSSLAGETTDTQYF.

This clone was seen a handful of times. V is TRBV6-1 and J is TRBJ1-1; possibly TRBD1 for D (5 bases). Trimming cost V 2 bases and J 0 bases, with 19 bases left between them. This CDR3 has 18 residues. Germline V gene data show CDR1 as MNHNS and CDR2 as SASEGT. For the CDR3, the DNA is TGTGCCAGCAGTGAACGACCGCAGGGCCTCATCCTGAACACTGAAGCTTTCTTT. It specifies CASSERPQGLILNTEAFF.

This clone was recorded a few times. The rearrangement uses TRBV5-1 and TRBJ1-3; 9 nucleotides align to TRBD1. This CDR3 has 15 residues. CDR1 is SGHRS and CDR2 is YFSETQ in the germline V gene. After removal of 2 bases from V and 4 bases from J, the junction contained 4 bases not matched to a gene. The CDR3 loop reads CASSLQGAPGNTIYF. DNA for the CDR3: TGCGCCAGCAGCTTACAGGGGGCGCCGGGAAACACCATATATTTT.

The genes are TRBV19 and TRBJ1-5; no clear D gene. This CDR3 region has 17 residues. Per germline, CDR1 LNHDA and CDR2 SQIVND (reference sequence). V was cut by 5 bases and J by 3 bases, with 20 bases left in between. CDR3 sequence reads: CASSHREAPVLNQPQHF. The CDR3 DNA reads TGTGCCAGTAGTCACCGTGAGGCCCCCGTCCTCAATCAGCCCCAGCATTTT.

This clone has only a few counts. The CDR3 DNA follows: TGTGCCAGTAGGGGAGCCTTAAACACCGGGGAGCTGTTTTTT. Amino acid sequence: CASRGALNTGELFF. The chain couples TRBV19 to TRBJ2-2, with D maybe TRBD2 (5 bases). The V and J ends lost 6 bases and 2 bases respectively, with 10 bases between them. The germline V gene encodes CDR1 LNHDA and CDR2 SQIVND (reference sequence). CDR3 size: 14 residues.

The chain couples TRBV11-3 to TRBJ1-5; D ambiguous. This CDR3 is 15 amino acids long. Germline CDR1 and CDR2: SGHNT and YENEEA. Trimming left V 5 bases short and J 0 bases short, with 11 bases between. CDR3 in DNA: TGTGCCAGCAGCCCCGGGCGGGGTAGCAATCAGCCCCAGCATTTT. Amino acids: CASSPGRGSNQPQHF.

This clone was seen more than once but under ten times. The chain couples TRBV6-1 to TRBJ2-7; maybe TRBD2 (6 bases). The germline CDR1 and CDR2 sequences are MNHNS and SASEGT. The V gene lost 3 bases and the J gene lost 0 bases, with 15 bases spanning the gap. The CDR3 loop spans 16 amino acids. The CDR3: CASSEGGLLVSYEQYF. The CDR3 DNA is TGTGCCAGCAGTGAGGGGGGACTTCTCGTCTCCTACGAGCAGTACTTC.

The gene calls are TRBV27 and TRBJ2-2; 8 nucleotides line up with TRBD2. V gave up 7 bases and J gave up 4 bases; unmatched junction bases: 11. This CDR3 has 16 amino acids. Germline V gene sequence: CDR1 MNHEY, CDR2 SMNVEV (reference sequence). CDR3 sequence: CASTPGGTTATGELFF. CDR3 sequence (DNA): TGTGCCAGCACCCCGGGGGGGACTACCGCCACCGGGGAGCTGTTTTTT.